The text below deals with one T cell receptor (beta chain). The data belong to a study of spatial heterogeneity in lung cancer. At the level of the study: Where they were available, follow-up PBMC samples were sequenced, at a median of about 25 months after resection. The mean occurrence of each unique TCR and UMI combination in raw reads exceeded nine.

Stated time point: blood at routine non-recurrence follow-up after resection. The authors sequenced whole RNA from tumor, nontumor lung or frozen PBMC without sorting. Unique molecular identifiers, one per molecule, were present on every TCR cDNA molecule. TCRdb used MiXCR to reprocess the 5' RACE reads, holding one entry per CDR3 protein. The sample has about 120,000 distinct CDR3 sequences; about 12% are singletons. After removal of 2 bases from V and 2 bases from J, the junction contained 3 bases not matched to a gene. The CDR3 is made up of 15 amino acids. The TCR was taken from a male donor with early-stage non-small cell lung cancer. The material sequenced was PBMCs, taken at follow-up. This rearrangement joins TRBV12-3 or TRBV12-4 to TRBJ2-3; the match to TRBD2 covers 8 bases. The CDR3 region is CASSLTRGATDTQYF. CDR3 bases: TGTGCCAGCAGTTTAACGCGGGGGGCCACAGATACGCAGTATTTT.